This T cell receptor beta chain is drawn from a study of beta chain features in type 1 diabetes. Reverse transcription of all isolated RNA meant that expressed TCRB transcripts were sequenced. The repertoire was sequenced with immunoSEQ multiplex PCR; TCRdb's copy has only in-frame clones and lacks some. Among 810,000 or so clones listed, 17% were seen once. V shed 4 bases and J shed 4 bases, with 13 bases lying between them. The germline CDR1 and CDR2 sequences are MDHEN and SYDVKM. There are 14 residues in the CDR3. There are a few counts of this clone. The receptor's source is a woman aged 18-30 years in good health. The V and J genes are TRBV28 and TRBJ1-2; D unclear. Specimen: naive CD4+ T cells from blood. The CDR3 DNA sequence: TGTGCCAGCAGTTCCCCCGGGAGAATCTATGGCTACACCTTC. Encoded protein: CASSSPGRIYGYTF.